Each of the 20 T cell receptor beta chains below was sequenced from the same sample in a study of blood T cells in healthy people across ages. With a J-beta primer mix and a sample-barcoded 5' primer, a second PCR ran roughly 7 to 11 cycles. Via MiXCR, TCRdb re-called the 5' RACE reads, giving one row per CDR3 protein. Counted here are 500,000 to 700,000 distinct CDR3 sequences, roughly 31% occurring once; the ten biggest clones make up less than 20%. What was sequenced was blood. The receptors were sampled from a woman of 80 years or more in good health.

Details on this clonotype: The junction departs from the called germline gene at one end, perhaps through a read error. The chain links TRBV5-1 to TRBJ2-1, with D uncertain. This CDR3 contains 13 residues. Germline V gives CDR1 SGHRS, CDR2 YFSETQ. The CDR3 DNA follows: TGCGCCCGCAGCTTGAATGCAGGCGGCGAGCAGTTCTTC. Translating it yields CARSLNAGGEQFF. Together with reference TRBV5-1 and TRBJ2-1, the CDR3 gives the full variable domain: KAGVTQTPRYLIKTRGQQVTLSCSPISGHRSVSWYQQTPGQGLQFLFEYFSETQRNKGNFPGRFSGRQFSNSRSEMNVSTLELGDSALYLCARSLNAGGEQFFGPGTRLTVL.

A note on this clonotype: This may arise from a read error, as a much more abundant clone is one base away. The DNA of the CDR3 is TGTGCCAGCAGTTCGCGGACAAGGCGGGTCCACGAGCAGTACTTC. Protein: CASSSRTRRVHEQYF. The chain recombines TRBV28 with TRBJ2-4, with D perhaps matching TRBD1 or TRBD2 (5 bases each). TRBJ2-7 matches the DNA end more closely, so the J call is doubtful. This CDR3 has 15 amino acids. Germline assignment: CDR1 MDHEN and CDR2 SYDVKM.

This clonotype appeared many times. CDR3 residues: CASSEATRGLAKNIQYF. CDR3 coding DNA: TGTGCCAGCAGTGAAGCTACGCGGGGGCTAGCCAAAAACATTCAGTACTTC. V gene TRBV6-1 combines with J gene TRBJ2-4; maybe TRBD2 (7 bases). The ends were cut back, 0 bases at V and 0 bases at J, with 12 bases in the middle. This CDR3 contains 17 residues. In germline, CDR1 is MNHNS, CDR2 SASEGT.

This clonotype was recorded at least ten times. The chain joins TRBV7-2 to TRBJ1-5; the match to TRBD1 covers 8 bases. The ends lost 2 bases at V and 2 bases at J; junction bases unmatched: 5. Germline CDR1 is SGHTA and CDR2 is FQGNSA. The length of the CDR3 is 16 residues. The CDR3 loop reads CASSLSPGGGNQPQHF. CDR3 DNA sequence: TGTGCCAGCAGCTTAAGTCCAGGGGGCGGCAATCAGCCCCAGCATTTT.

This clonotype was seen just once. Germline is not matched at one junction end, which may reflect a read error. The chain combines TRBV5-1 with TRBJ1-1; 7 nucleotides align to TRBD1. CDR1 is SGHRS, CDR2 YFSETQ, per germline. This CDR3 spans 13 amino acids. CDR3 nucleotide sequence: TGCACCAGCAGCCAGCAGGGGGGCACTGAAGCTTTCTTT. This sequence encodes CTSSQQGGTEAFF.

The chain joins TRBV12-3 or TRBV12-4 to TRBJ1-1, with D perhaps TRBD1 (5 bases). The CDR3 covers 14 residues. V was pared by 6 bases and J by 4 bases, with 15 bases between. The CDR3 sequence is CASRTGGGFTEAFF. In DNA, the CDR3 is TGTGCCAGCAGGACCGGGGGAGGGTTCACTGAAGCTTTCTTT.

In this sample, this clonotype turned up once. The CDR3 here is CASSLETGVTGANVLTF. In DNA, the CDR3 is TGTGCCAGCAGCTTGGAGACAGGGGTAACTGGGGCCAACGTCCTGACTTTC. This chain links TRBV5-8 with TRBJ2-6, with 8 bases aligning to TRBD1. The V and J ends lost 0 bases and 2 bases, in that order; junction bases with no gene match: 4. Germline V gene lookup returns CDR1 SGHTS and CDR2 YDEGEE. This CDR3 has 17 amino acids.

A few counts support this clonotype. The chain is built from TRBV20-1 and TRBJ1-4, with 10 bases lining up with TRBD1. Unmatched junction bases numbered 11, after V lost 5 bases and J lost 11 bases. CDR1 and CDR2 (germline): DFQATT, SNEGSKA (reference sequence). The CDR3 has 14 amino acids. CDR3 nucleotide sequence: TGCAGTGCTCCCTCGATAAGGACAGGGGGTAAACTGTTTTTT. It encodes CSAPSIRTGGKLFF.

This clonotype was detected many times. The rearrangement uses TRBV7-2 and TRBJ1-2; a weak D match, TRBD1 (6 bases). CDR1 and CDR2 from the germline V gene are SGHTA and FQGNSA. Trimming pared 3 bases from V and 4 bases from J, leaving 15 bases between. There are 15 residues in the CDR3. The CDR3 nucleotides are TGTGCCAGCAGCTTGACCGGGGGGGGCGGCTATGGCTACACCTTC. This translates into CASSLTGGGGYGYTF.

This clonotype was detected ten times or more. This chain uses TRBV20-1 with TRBJ1-5; D uncertain. In germline, CDR1 is DFQATT, CDR2 SNEGSKA (reference sequence). The CDR3 runs 14 residues. With 1 base removed from V and 6 bases from J, the gap between germline ends came to 13 bases. Here the CDR3 DNA reads TGCAGTGCTAGAGGTGACGGAGGGTTTCAGCCCCAGCATTTT. Translated: CSARGDGGFQPQHF.

The genes are TRBV5-1 and TRBJ2-5, with TRBD2 matching 11 bases. The germline V gene encodes CDR1 SGHRS and CDR2 YFSETQ. After removal of 4 bases from V and 11 bases from J, the junction contained 10 bases not matched to a gene. The CDR3 contains 14 residues. CDR3 sequence reads: CASSAQTSGDEQYF. In DNA, the CDR3 is TGCGCCAGCAGCGCGCAGACTAGCGGGGATGAGCAGTACTTC.

This sequence joins TRBV7-3 and TRBJ2-5; TRBD1 aligns across 10 bases. V was pared by 2 bases and J by 5 bases, with 2 bases of the junction left unmatched. The germline V gene encodes CDR1 SGHTA and CDR2 FQGTGA. This CDR3 comprises 14 residues. In nucleotides, the CDR3 is TGTGCCAGCAGCTTAGGACAGGGGGTGGAGACCCAGTACTTC. Translating gives CASSLGQGVETQYF.

At least ten counts were recorded for this clonotype. This chain links TRBV9 with TRBJ1-2; TRBD1 agrees at 7 bases. The CDR3 totals 13 residues. The V gene's germline CDR1 is SGDLS and CDR2 YYNGEE. V lost 4 bases and J lost 5; bases outside the gene matches: 5. The CDR3 region has the DNA TGTGCCAGCAGCTGGACAGGCGATTATGGCTACACCTTC. It translates to CASSWTGDYGYTF.

A remark on this clonotype: One junction end disagrees with the germline gene, perhaps due to a read error. V usage is TRBV5-1 and J usage is TRBJ1-1; possible D gene TRBD1, 6 bases. The CDR3 has 20 amino acids. Germline-derived CDR1 and CDR2 are SGHRS and YFSETQ. The DNA for the CDR3 is TGCGCCAGCAGCCTCGACACTCCGGGACAACGTGCAAAGGGGAACGCTGAAGCTTTCTTT. Protein sequence: CASSLDTPGQRAKGNAEAFF.

The chain recombines TRBV19 with TRBJ1-1; D is unresolved. Trimming removed 6 bases at V and 4 bases at J, with 12 bases between. The germline gives CDR1 LNHDA, CDR2 SQIVND (reference sequence). This CDR3 contains 13 residues. CDR3 protein: CASRPGQLTEAFF. The CDR3 nucleotides are TGTGCCAGTAGGCCCGGGCAACTCACTGAAGCTTTCTTT.

This clonotype has a count of ten or more. A much bigger clone sits one base away, suggesting this may be a read error. This chain uses TRBV12-3 or TRBV12-4 with TRBJ2-1, with D tentatively TRBD1 (5 bases). The better agreement between TRBJ2-7 and the DNA end casts doubt on the J call. The CDR3 consists of 16 residues. In DNA form, the CDR3 reads TGTGCCAGCAGGGCAATAGACAGACGGGCCTACAATGAGCAGTACTTC. This translates into CASRAIDRRAYNEQYF.

The chain has TRBV6-2 or TRBV6-3 and TRBJ1-4; no clear D gene. The CDR3 is made up of 12 amino acids. Germline CDR1 is MNHEY and CDR2 is SVGEGT. V lost 5 bases, J lost 8 bases, and 9 bases lay in between. Here the CDR3 reads CASSQGVEKLFF. The DNA of the CDR3 is TGTGCCAGCAGTCAAGGAGTAGAAAAACTGTTTTTT.

Points on this clonotype: A much larger clone is a single base away; this may be a read error. The V and J genes are TRBV20-1 and TRBJ1-2, with D tentatively TRBD1 (5 bases). CDR1 is DFQATT and CDR2 is SNEGSKA in the germline V gene (reference sequence). This CDR3 spans 13 amino acids. The ends were cut back, 4 bases at V and 4 bases at J, with 13 bases in the middle. The CDR3 DNA reads as TGCAGTGCTACGTCAGGGAGTCGCTATGGCTACACCTTC. It yields the protein CSATSGSRYGYTF.

As to this clonotype: Germline is not matched at one junction end, which may reflect a read error. The chain has TRBV28 and TRBJ2-7; 10 bases line up with TRBD2. The CDR3 is 16 amino acids. From germline, CDR1 is MDHEN and CDR2 SYDVKM. DNA for the CDR3: TGTGTCAGCAGTTTTCTTCAGCGGGGGGGCCAACACGAGCAGTACTTC. This gives the protein CVSSFLQRGGQHEQYF.

The chain has TRBV7-9 and TRBJ2-7, with D perhaps TRBD1 (5 bases). V was clipped by 5 bases and J by 0 bases, with 14 bases between them. This CDR3 comprises 15 residues. Germline CDR1 is SEHNR and CDR2 is FQNEAQ (reference sequence). The chain's CDR3 is CASSADSNSSYEQYF. The CDR3 DNA sequence: TGTGCCAGCAGCGCCGACAGCAACTCCTCCTACGAGCAGTACTTC.